The clone carrying this T cell receptor (beta chain) was seen only a few times. The germline V gene has CDR1 MNHNS and CDR2 SASEGT. The length of the CDR3 is 15 residues. The trim removed 8 bases at V and 5 bases at J, leaving 13 bases unmatched. Molecular barcoding with unique molecular identifiers was used for the TCRbeta library. TCRdb fed the PCR reads into MiXCR, producing one record per CDR3 protein. Of around 500,000 distinct CDR3 sequences listed, around 13% are singletons. This entry is derived from a study of T-cell reconstitution after alpha-beta-depleted transplantation in children. The source of this sequence is a human donor who donated a stem cell graft to a child with combined immunodeficiency. Specimen: PBMCs from the stem cell graft donor, collected from the stem cell graft. V gene TRBV6-1 combines with J gene TRBJ1-1, with 8 bases fitting TRBD1. CDR3 nucleotides: TGTGCCAGCCTAACTTTCAGGGGGCAGAGGACTGAAGCTTTCTTT. Translating it yields CASLTFRGQRTEAFF.